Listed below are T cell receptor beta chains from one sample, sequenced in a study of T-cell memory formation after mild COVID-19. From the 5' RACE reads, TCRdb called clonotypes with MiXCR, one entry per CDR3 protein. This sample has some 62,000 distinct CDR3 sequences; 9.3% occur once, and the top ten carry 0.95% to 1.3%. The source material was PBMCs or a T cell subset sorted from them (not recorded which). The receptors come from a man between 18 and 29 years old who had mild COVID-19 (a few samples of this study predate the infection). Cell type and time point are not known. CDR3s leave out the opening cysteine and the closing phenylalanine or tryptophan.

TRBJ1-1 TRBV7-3 ASSPGGTGVAREAF
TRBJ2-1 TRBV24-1 ATSDATEDEQF
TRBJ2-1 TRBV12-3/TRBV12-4 ASRRALNEQF
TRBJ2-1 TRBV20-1 SARGLDRGYNEQF
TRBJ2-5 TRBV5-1 ASAGGAGETQY
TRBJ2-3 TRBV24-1 ATSETGTSATDTQY
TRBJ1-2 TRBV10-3 ASGRGLDYGYT
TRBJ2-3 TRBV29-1 SPVFGQGGDTQY
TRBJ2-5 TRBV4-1 ASGPGGGALETQY
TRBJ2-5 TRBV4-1 ASSQGPPGGVGTQY
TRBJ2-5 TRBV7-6 ASSLELLQTQY
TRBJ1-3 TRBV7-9 ASSLQGRRNTIY
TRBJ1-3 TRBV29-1 SVVAGFGNTIY
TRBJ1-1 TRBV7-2 VSSVGIDRNTEAF
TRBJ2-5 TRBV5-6 ASSPGLAEETQY
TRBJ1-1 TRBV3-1 ASSQGSTEAF
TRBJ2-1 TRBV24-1 ATSPGGFYNEQF
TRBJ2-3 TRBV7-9 ASSLFEDTQY
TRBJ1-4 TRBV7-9 ASTTRGVDGKLF
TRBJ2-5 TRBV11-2 ASSFRGETQY
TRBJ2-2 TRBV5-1 ASSLTREGVGELF
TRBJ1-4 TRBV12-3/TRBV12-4 ASSRGSGQGDEKLF
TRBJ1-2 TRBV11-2 ASSAFGTGGRGYT
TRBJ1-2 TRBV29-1 SVGDSGYT
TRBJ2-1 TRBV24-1 ATGMGGSSYNEQF
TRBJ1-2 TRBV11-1 ASSLWREGYT
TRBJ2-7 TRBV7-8 ASSASGLAGADEQY
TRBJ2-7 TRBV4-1 ASSQLTGGLYEQY
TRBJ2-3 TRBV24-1 ATSEAQTDTQY
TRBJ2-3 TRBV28 ASTIGTISTDTQY
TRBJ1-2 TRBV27 ASSRRTGVGYGYT
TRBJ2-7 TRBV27 ASSLLTGFDPREQY
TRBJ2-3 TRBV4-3 ASSQDVREGDTQY
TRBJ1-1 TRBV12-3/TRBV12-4 ASSFSGRPSVFMNTEAF
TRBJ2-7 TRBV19 ASSIDRDRSYEQY
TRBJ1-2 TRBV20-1 SASSHGGNYGYT
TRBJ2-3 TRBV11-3 ASSRGQTTDTQY
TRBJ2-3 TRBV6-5 ASALMGSGSTDTQY
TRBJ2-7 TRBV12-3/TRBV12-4 ASSLGQIYEQY
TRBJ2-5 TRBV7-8 ASSLMAVQETQY
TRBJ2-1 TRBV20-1 SVGTSGEQF
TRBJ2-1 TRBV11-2 ASSSYLRATDNEQF
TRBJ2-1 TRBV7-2 ASSSVSGGVNEQF
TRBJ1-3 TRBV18 ASSPLFPGNSGNTIY
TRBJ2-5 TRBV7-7 ASSHGSQETQY
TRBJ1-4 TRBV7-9 ASSRTGVEGEKLF
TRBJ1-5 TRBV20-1 SARGYLDQPQH
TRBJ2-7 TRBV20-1 SALFPGGSYEQY
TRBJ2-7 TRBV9 ASTYEQY
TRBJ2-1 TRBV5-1 ASRAGAGEWNEQF
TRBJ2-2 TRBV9 ASSVGDVRELF
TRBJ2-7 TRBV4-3 ASSQSLQTSGFSYEQY